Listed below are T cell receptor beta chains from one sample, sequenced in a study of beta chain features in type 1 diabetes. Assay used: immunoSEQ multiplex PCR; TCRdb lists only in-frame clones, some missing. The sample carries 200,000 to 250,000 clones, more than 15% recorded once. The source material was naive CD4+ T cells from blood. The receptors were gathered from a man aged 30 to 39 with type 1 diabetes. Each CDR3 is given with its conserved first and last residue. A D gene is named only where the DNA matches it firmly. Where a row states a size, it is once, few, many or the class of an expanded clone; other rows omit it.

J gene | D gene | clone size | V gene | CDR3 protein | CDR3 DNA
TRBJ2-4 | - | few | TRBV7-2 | CASSWIMGQLRSKNIQYF | TGTGCCAGCAGCTGGATCATGGGCCAGCTCAGGTCCAAAAACATTCAGTACTTC
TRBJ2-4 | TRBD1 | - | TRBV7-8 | CASSLTGGSKNIQYF | TGTGCCAGCAGCCTGACAGGGGGGTCCAAAAACATTCAGTACTTC
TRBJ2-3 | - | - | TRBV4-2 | CASSLQGTDTQYF | TGTGCCAGCAGCCTTCAGGGTACAGATACGCAGTATTTT
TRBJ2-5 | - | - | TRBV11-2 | CASSPRVRETQYF | TGTGCCAGCAGCCCCCGGGTGAGAGAGACCCAGTACTTC
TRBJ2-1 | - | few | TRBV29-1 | CSVEERKSSYNEQFF | TGCAGCGTTGAAGAGAGGAAATCCTCCTACAATGAGCAGTTCTTC
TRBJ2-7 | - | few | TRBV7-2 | CASSPTVYEQYF | TGTGCCAGCAGCCCGACAGTCTACGAGCAGTACTTC
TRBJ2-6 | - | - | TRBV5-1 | CASSLFARSGANVLTF | TGCGCCAGCAGCTTGTTCGCAAGGTCTGGGGCCAACGTCCTGACTTTC
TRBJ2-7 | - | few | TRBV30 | CAWSVGGVTYEQYF | TGTGCCTGGAGTGTTGGTGGTGTGACCTACGAGCAGTACTTC
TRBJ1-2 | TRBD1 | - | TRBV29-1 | CSVGDRGLYGYTF | TGCAGCGTGGGCGACAGGGGGCTCTATGGCTACACCTTC
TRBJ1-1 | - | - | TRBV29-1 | CSAPQRGGLNTEAFF | TGCAGCGCCCCACAGAGAGGGGGTTTGAACACTGAAGCTTTCTTT
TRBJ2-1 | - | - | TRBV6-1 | CASSEQGRAINEQFF | TGTGCCAGCAGTGAACAAGGCAGGGCGATCAATGAGCAGTTCTTC
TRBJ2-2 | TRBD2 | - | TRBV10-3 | CAISEYSGSDGELFF | TGTGCCATCAGTGAATATAGCGGGAGCGACGGGGAGCTGTTTTTT
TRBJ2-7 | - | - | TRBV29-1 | CSVSLIGGVGSYEQYF | TGCAGCGTTTCCCTGATAGGGGGTGTCGGCTCCTACGAGCAGTACTTC
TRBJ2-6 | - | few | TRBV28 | CASGRLGSGANVLTF | TGTGCCAGCGGAAGACTCGGCTCTGGGGCCAACGTCCTGACTTTC
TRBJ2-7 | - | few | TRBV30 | CAWSGIGITYEQYF | TGTGCCTGGAGTGGGATTGGCATTACCTACGAGCAGTACTTC
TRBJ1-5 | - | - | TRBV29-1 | CSVAGRYDQPQHF | TGCAGCGTCGCGGGACGGTACGATCAGCCCCAGCATTTT
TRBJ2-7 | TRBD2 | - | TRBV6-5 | CASSYSITSGTGEQYF | TGTGCCAGCAGTTACTCGATTACTAGCGGGACCGGCGAGCAGTACTTC
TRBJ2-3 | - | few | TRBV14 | CASSQVGWATRSTDTQYF | TGTGCCAGCAGCCAAGTGGGGTGGGCTACCAGAAGCACAGATACGCAGTATTTT
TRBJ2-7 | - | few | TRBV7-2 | CASSFSWASYEQYF | TGTGCCAGCAGCTTTAGTTGGGCCTCCTACGAGCAGTACTTC
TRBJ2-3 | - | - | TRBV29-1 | CSAVRQLSTDTQYF | TGCAGCGCCGTTCGTCAGCTTAGCACAGATACGCAGTATTTT
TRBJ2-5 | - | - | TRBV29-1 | CSVETRRATPQTQYF | TGCAGCGTCGAAACCCGACGGGCTACGCCACAGACCCAGTACTTC
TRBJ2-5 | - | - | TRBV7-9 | CASSPFRSGQETQYF | TGTGCCAGCAGCCCCTTCAGAAGCGGCCAAGAGACCCAGTACTTC
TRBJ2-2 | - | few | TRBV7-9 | CASSVDSPNTGELFF | TGTGCCAGCAGCGTGGACAGCCCGAACACCGGGGAGCTGTTTTTT
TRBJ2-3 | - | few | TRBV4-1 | CASRGLKGRSTDTQYF | TGCGCCAGCAGAGGTCTGAAAGGACGTAGCACAGATACGCAGTATTTT
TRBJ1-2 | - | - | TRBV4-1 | CASSNTGTGDYGYTF | TGCGCCAGCAGCAATACCGGGACGGGAGACTATGGCTACACCTTC
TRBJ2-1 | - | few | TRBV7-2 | CASSLGGSSSYNEQFF | TGTGCCAGCAGCTTAGGGGGCTCCAGCTCCTACAATGAGCAGTTCTTC
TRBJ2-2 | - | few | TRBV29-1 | CSVGTRNTGELFF | TGCAGCGTCGGGACACGGAACACCGGGGAGCTGTTTTTT
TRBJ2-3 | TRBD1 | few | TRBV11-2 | CASSSQPGQGTDTQYF | TGTGCCAGCAGCTCGCAGCCGGGACAGGGTACAGATACGCAGTATTTT
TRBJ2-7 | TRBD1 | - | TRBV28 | CASRSATGGATEQYF | TGTGCCAGCAGATCAGCGACAGGGGGCGCGACCGAGCAGTACTTC
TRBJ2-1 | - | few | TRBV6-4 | CASSAYANVINEQFF | TGTGCCAGCAGTGCCTACGCGAACGTAATCAATGAGCAGTTCTTC
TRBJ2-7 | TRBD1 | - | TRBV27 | CASSPDRGRTYEQYF | TGTGCCAGCAGTCCAGACAGGGGGCGAACCTACGAGCAGTACTTC
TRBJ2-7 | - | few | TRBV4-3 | CASSQEGVAEQYF | TGCGCCAGCAGCCAAGAAGGCGTCGCCGAGCAGTACTTC
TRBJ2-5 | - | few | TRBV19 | CASREIQGNQETQYF | TGTGCCAGTAGAGAGATACAGGGTAACCAAGAGACCCAGTACTTC
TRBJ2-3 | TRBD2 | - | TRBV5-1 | CASSTGTSGTDTQYF | TGCGCCAGCAGCACCGGGACTAGCGGCACAGATACGCAGTATTTT
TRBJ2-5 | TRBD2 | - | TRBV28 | CASGGEPQETQYF | TGTGCCAGCGGGGGGGAGCCCCAAGAGACCCAGTACTTC
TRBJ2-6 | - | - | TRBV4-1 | CASSQGRASGANVLTF | TGCGCCAGCAGCCAGGGCAGGGCAAGTGGGGCCAACGTCCTGACTTTC
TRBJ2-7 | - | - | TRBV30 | CAWSIGYEQYF | TGTGCCTGGAGCATCGGGTACGAGCAGTACTTC
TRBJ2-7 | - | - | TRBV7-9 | CASSLAGRFDEQYF | TGTGCCAGCAGCTTAGCGGGGAGGTTCGACGAGCAGTACTTC
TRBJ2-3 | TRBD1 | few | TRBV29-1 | CSVLWTGTITDTQYF | TGCAGCGTTCTTTGGACAGGAACAATCACAGATACGCAGTATTTT